This TCR beta chain emerged from a study of cytomegalovirus exposure and HLA in healthy donors. Whole-study results and caveats: The authors later found HLA-associated TCR beta chains more clonally expanded than equally common others. Most likely, a cluster of highly shared sequence variants arose as a sequencing artifact. Among TCR beta chains, those listed as cytomegalovirus-associated numbered about 160. High specificity and sensitivity for cytomegalovirus status were reported for the classifier.

This clone was counted between two and nine times. The antigen is undetermined. In the PCR, 60 Vbeta and 13 Jbeta primers were used. TCRdb keeps only in-frame clones here, not all; method: immunoSEQ multiplex PCR. The data show 100,000 to 150,000 clones, approximately 78% seen once. The V and J ends lost 0 bases and 4 bases respectively, with 9 bases between them. The CDR3 is made up of 15 amino acids. CDR1 and CDR2 from the germline V gene are KGHSH and LQKENI. This receptor was obtained from a human donor in good health. This chain joins TRBV18 and TRBJ1-4; maybe TRBD1 (5 bases). Material: PBMCs. This CDR3 reads CASSPPAGLNEKLFF. The DNA of the CDR3 is TGTGCCAGCTCACCACCGGCAGGGCTTAATGAAAAACTGTTTTTT.